This T cell receptor (beta chain) originates from a study of T cell repertoires in cytomegalovirus infection. This clonotype was found a few times. The antigen is unknown. Per the germline V gene, CDR1 is SGHVS and CDR2 is FNYEAQ. The CDR3 has 15 amino acids. Deletions cut 4 bases from V and 0 bases from J, with 12 bases between. Using its own MiXCR run on the reads, TCRdb lists one record per CDR3 protein. The table has 750,000 to 950,000 distinct CDR3 sequences, 25% to 35% seen once. The material was cultured CD8+ T cells from PBMCs, obtained from culture after CMV antigen stimulation. The receptor was isolated from a human donor in good health (CMV status not recorded). Some clones in this sample may be carry-over from other donors' samples. The V and J genes are TRBV7-6 and TRBJ1-1; no reliable D call. In nucleotides, the CDR3 is TGTGCCAGCAGCTCTACTGGGCAGGTGAACACTGAAGCTTTCTTT. This codes for CASSSTGQVNTEAFF.